A selection of T cell receptor beta chains follows, all from one sample in a study of control samples from healthy donors and cancer patients. Profiled with immunoSEQ multiplex PCR; TCRdb holds only in-frame clones, not every one. The sample has some 71,000 clones; about nine tenths are singletons. Sequencing was performed on PBMCs. These TCRs come from a man aged 55 to 70 with lung cancer. Both conserved end residues are part of each CDR3. The D gene is left open where the match is weak. Rows may omit the clone size; those that give it use once, few, many or a size class.

>15|TRBV6-5|TRBJ2-2|-|-
CASSRQGPNTGELFF
TGTGCCAGCAGTCGACAAGGACCCAACACCGGGGAGCTGTTTTTT
>15|TRBV24-1|TRBJ2-2|-|-
CATSSSSRDTGELFF
TGTGCCACCAGTAGTTCATCGAGGGACACCGGGGAGCTGTTTTTT
>14|TRBV27|TRBJ2-3|TRBD2|-
CASQTSGGPHTQYF
TGTGCCAGCCAGACTAGCGGGGGGCCCCATACGCAGTATTTT
>16|TRBV9|TRBJ1-1|-|-
CASSVAFGDGTTEAFF
TGTGCCAGCAGCGTAGCTTTTGGGGATGGGACCACTGAAGCTTTCTTT
>14|TRBV5-1|TRBJ1-1|-|-
CASSPYAMNTEAFF
TGCGCCAGCAGCCCGTACGCCATGAACACTGAAGCTTTCTTT
>18|TRBV24-1|TRBJ2-6|TRBD1|-
CATSDSSTGRSGANVLTF
TGTGCCACCAGTGATTCGTCGACAGGGCGGTCCGGGGCCAACGTCCTGACTTTC
>13|TRBV30|TRBJ1-2|TRBD1|once
CAWSYGTEYGYTF
TGTGCCTGGAGTTACGGGACAGAATATGGCTACACCTTC
>14|TRBV5-6|TRBJ1-5|-|-
CASSSTRDVRPQHF
TGTGCCAGCAGCTCAACAAGGGACGTCCGGCCCCAGCATTTT
>13|TRBV12-3/TRBV12-4|TRBJ1-1|-|-
CASSLVGNTEAFF
TGTGCCAGCAGTTTAGTAGGGAACACTGAAGCTTTCTTT
>13|TRBV6-4|TRBJ1-2|-|-
CASSDGAGEGYTF
TGTGCCAGCAGTGACGGGGCAGGGGAAGGCTACACCTTC
>13|TRBV4-1|TRBJ1-4|-|-
CASSGRMGEKLFF
TGCGCCAGCAGCGGACGTATGGGTGAAAAACTGTTTTTT
>15|TRBV25-1|TRBJ2-3|-|-
CASSEAGESTDTQYF
TGTGCCAGCAGTGAGGCAGGGGAGAGCACAGATACGCAGTATTTT
>15|TRBV5-1|TRBJ2-7|-|few
CASSLDPGSDYEQYF
TGCGCCAGCAGCTTGGACCCAGGCTCCGACTACGAGCAGTACTTC
>17|TRBV24-1|TRBJ2-6|-|-
CATRSGPSISGANVLTF
TGTGCCACCAGATCGGGACCCTCGATCTCTGGGGCCAACGTCCTGACTTTC
>14|TRBV3-1/TRBV3-2|TRBJ2-3|TRBD1|-
CASRGTGFSATQYF
TGTGCCAGCAGGGGGACAGGATTTTCGGCTACGCAGTATTTT